This is a list of T cell receptor beta chains from one sample in a study of T cell responses to AZD1222 COVID-19 vaccine. Some clones are missing from TCRdb's copy, which holds only in-frame ones; the method was immunoSEQ multiplex PCR. Among 60,000 to 80,000 clones, 85% were seen once, and the ten largest hold roughly 20%. Sequencing was performed on peripheral blood, taken on day 0 of AZD1222 vaccination. The receptors originated from an adult in good health. CDR3s include the opening cysteine and the closing phenylalanine or tryptophan. The order of the fields is CDR3 length, J gene, V gene, CDR3 protein.

cdr3_length: 14
j_call: TRBJ1-1
v_call: TRBV9
cdr3_aa: CASSVEGASTEAFF

cdr3_length: 15
j_call: TRBJ1-6
v_call: TRBV7-7
cdr3_aa: CASSLKRWGGSPLHF

cdr3_length: 17
j_call: TRBJ2-7
v_call: TRBV28
cdr3_aa: CASSLLGAGAGSYEQYF

cdr3_length: 14
j_call: TRBJ1-2
v_call: TRBV5-1
cdr3_aa: CASSLEQTGTGYTF

cdr3_length: 14
j_call: TRBJ2-3
v_call: TRBV5-1
cdr3_aa: CASSFWPGTDTQYF

cdr3_length: 14
j_call: TRBJ1-3
v_call: TRBV6-6
cdr3_aa: CASSFGGEGNTIYF

cdr3_length: 16
j_call: TRBJ1-5
v_call: TRBV5-1
cdr3_aa: CASSRLGDLSNQPQHF

cdr3_length: 15
j_call: TRBJ2-1
v_call: TRBV6-2/TRBV6-3
cdr3_aa: CASSSSDRGNREQFF

cdr3_length: 13
j_call: TRBJ1-2
v_call: TRBV5-1
cdr3_aa: CASSLEQAGGYTF

cdr3_length: 14
j_call: TRBJ1-3
v_call: TRBV5-4
cdr3_aa: CASSSADSGNTIYF

cdr3_length: 14
j_call: TRBJ2-3
v_call: TRBV10-3
cdr3_aa: CAITRKGDTDTQYF

cdr3_length: 17
j_call: TRBJ1-1
v_call: TRBV9
cdr3_aa: CASSVGGTGGRYTEAFF

cdr3_length: 17
j_call: TRBJ1-5
v_call: TRBV3-1/TRBV3-2
cdr3_aa: CASSQNTDRPILRPQHF

cdr3_length: 13
j_call: TRBJ1-6
v_call: TRBV10-3
cdr3_aa: CATLGQGNSPLHF

cdr3_length: 14
j_call: TRBJ1-4
v_call: TRBV6-5
cdr3_aa: CASSPDRGNEKLFF

cdr3_length: 14
j_call: TRBJ2-5
v_call: TRBV7-7
cdr3_aa: CASSWGPRGETQYF

cdr3_length: 15
j_call: TRBJ2-7
v_call: TRBV6-5
cdr3_aa: CASSYSKLAYYEQYF

cdr3_length: 13
j_call: TRBJ1-6
v_call: TRBV14
cdr3_aa: CASSQDLGSPLHF

cdr3_length: 14
j_call: TRBJ1-1
v_call: TRBV10-3
cdr3_aa: CAIRATGENTEAFF

cdr3_length: 16
j_call: TRBJ1-2
v_call: TRBV4-1
cdr3_aa: CASSQEGQGAGYGYTF

cdr3_length: 15
j_call: TRBJ2-1
v_call: TRBV10-3
cdr3_aa: CAIRGDLSSYNEQFF

cdr3_length: 16
j_call: TRBJ2-7
v_call: TRBV9
cdr3_aa: CASSPRGGRSSYEQYF

cdr3_length: 14
j_call: TRBJ1-4
v_call: TRBV5-1
cdr3_aa: CASSLQGANEKLFF

cdr3_length: 15
j_call: TRBJ2-1
v_call: TRBV14
cdr3_aa: CASSQFGTGGNEQFF

cdr3_length: 15
j_call: TRBJ2-7
v_call: TRBV5-1
cdr3_aa: CASSFAGTTPYEQYF

cdr3_length: 18
j_call: TRBJ2-6
v_call: TRBV12-2
cdr3_aa: CASRLAGDSLSGANVLTF

cdr3_length: 13
j_call: TRBJ2-7
v_call: TRBV12-3/TRBV12-4
cdr3_aa: CASSYGQNYEQYF

cdr3_length: 15
j_call: TRBJ2-7
v_call: TRBV7-9
cdr3_aa: CASSSILDRFYEQYF

cdr3_length: 15
j_call: TRBJ1-5
v_call: TRBV7-9
cdr3_aa: CASSLAGQPGQPQHF

cdr3_length: 11
j_call: TRBJ1-2
v_call: TRBV19
cdr3_aa: CASSDFYGYTF

cdr3_length: 15
j_call: TRBJ1-1
v_call: TRBV3-1/TRBV3-2
cdr3_aa: CASSRAGGLNTEAFF

cdr3_length: 17
j_call: TRBJ2-7
v_call: TRBV3-1/TRBV3-2
cdr3_aa: CASSHQYTGRGSYEQYF

cdr3_length: 14
j_call: TRBJ1-4
v_call: TRBV28
cdr3_aa: CASSLAGTGEKLFF

cdr3_length: 16
j_call: TRBJ2-7
v_call: TRBV5-1
cdr3_aa: CASSLESTPGVSEQYF

cdr3_length: 14
j_call: TRBJ1-3
v_call: TRBV3-1/TRBV3-2
cdr3_aa: CASTARGAGNTIYF